This TCR beta chain was sequenced for a study of cytomegalovirus exposure and HLA in healthy donors. Whole-study results and caveats: Later analysis showed TCR association rates varying by HLA locus, highest for DRB1 and lowest for HLA-C.

Germline V gene lookup returns CDR1 SGHRS and CDR2 YFSETQ. The length of the CDR3 is 14 residues. V lost 4 bases, J lost 2 bases, and 11 bases lay in between. With respect to this clone: The antigen remains unidentified. Different DNA sequences within this sample yield the same CDR3.

Primers for the PCR totalled 60 Vbeta and 13 Jbeta. Sequencing used immunoSEQ multiplex PCR; TCRdb keeps in-frame clones, though not all of them. The data show about 260,000 clones, about four fifths seen once. The J gene is TRBJ2-3, the V gene TRBV5-1, with D maybe TRBD1 (6 bases). The sequence derives from a woman in her thirties or forties in good health and CMV-seropositive. The specimen sequenced was PBMCs. In DNA form, the CDR3 reads TGCGCCAGCAGCCTTGACAGGATCACAGATACGCAGTATTTT. It codes for CASSLDRITDTQYF.